This TCR beta chain originates from a study of blood T cell repertoires in COVID-19. At the level of the study: COVID-19 samples, acute and convalescent, were from the United States, Italy and Spain. Sample material is recorded as cDNA or gDNA derived from T cells, B-cell-depleted T cells, or PBMCs.

In the study's own analysis: Nucleated cell number was recorded as an estimate derived from reference gene primer amplification. The data were produced by immunoSEQ multiplex PCR, yet TCRdb's version contains in-frame clones alone and is incomplete. The V and J calls and clone size were taken over from that table, and D and trimming were inferred from the DNA. The profile shows 120,000 to 150,000 clones, roughly 76% of them singletons. V lost 4 bases and J lost 9, with 13 bases in between. CDR3 length: 13 residues. Germline V gene data show CDR1 as LGHNT and CDR2 as FRNRAP. The chain joins TRBV12-5 to TRBJ2-1; no definite D call. Sequenced: peripheral blood. This TCR came from a human donor with acute or convalescent COVID-19. The donor label of this sample is uncertain. The CDR3 protein is CASGSPLMSEQFF. The CDR3 DNA follows: TGTGCTAGTGGTTCCCCCCTGATGAGTGAGCAGTTCTTC.